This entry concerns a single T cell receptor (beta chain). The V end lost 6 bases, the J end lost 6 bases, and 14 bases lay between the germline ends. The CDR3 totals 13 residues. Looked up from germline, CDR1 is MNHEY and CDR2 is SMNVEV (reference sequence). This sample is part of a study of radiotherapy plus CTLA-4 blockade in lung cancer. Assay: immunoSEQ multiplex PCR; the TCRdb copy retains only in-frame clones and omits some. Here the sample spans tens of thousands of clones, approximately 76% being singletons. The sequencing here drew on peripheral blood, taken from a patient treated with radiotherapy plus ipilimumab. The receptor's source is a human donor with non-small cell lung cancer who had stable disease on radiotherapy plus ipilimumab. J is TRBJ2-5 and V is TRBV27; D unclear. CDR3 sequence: CASSAVVEKTQYF. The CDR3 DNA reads TGTGCCAGCAGCGCGGTCGTGGAAAAGACCCAGTACTTC.